These 30 T cell receptor beta chains were all obtained from the same sample, sequenced in a study of blood T cell repertoires in COVID-19. Profiling relied on immunoSEQ multiplex PCR, and the TCRdb table lists in-frame clones only, not all of them. The table includes over 150,000 clones, more than 65% detected once. The specimen sequenced was peripheral blood. Source of these receptors: a human donor in a cohort sampled during active COVID-19.

The V call is TRBV18, the J call TRBJ2-2; TRBD1 aligns across 7 bases. Trimming cost V 3 bases and J 5 bases; bases outside gene matches: 6. The CDR3 length is 15 residues. CDR1 KGHSH and CDR2 LQKENI come from the germline V gene. This chain's CDR3 is CASSPNQGETGELFF. The CDR3, as DNA: TGTGCCAGCTCACCGAATCAGGGGGAAACCGGGGAGCTGTTTTTT.

The chain has TRBV4-2 and TRBJ2-5; unclear D gene. Looked up from germline, CDR1 is LGHNA and CDR2 is YNFKEQ. V dropped 2 bases and J dropped 1 base, with 11 bases sitting between them. The CDR3 is made up of 15 amino acids. The chain's CDR3 is CASSQTEQSQETQYF. The CDR3 DNA follows: TGTGCCAGCAGCCAAACCGAACAGAGCCAAGAGACCCAGTACTTC.

Only a few counts were recorded for this clone. The rearrangement joins TRBV25-1 to TRBJ1-6, with D uncertain. From germline, CDR1 is MGHDK and CDR2 SYGVNS. The length of the CDR3 is 11 residues. The V and J ends lost 8 bases and 10 bases respectively, with 9 bases between them. CDR3 sequence reads: CASAGKSPLHF. The CDR3 DNA is TGTGCCAGCGCGGGGAAATCACCCCTCCACTTT.

V is TRBV6-5 and J is TRBJ2-5, with D hard to call. The V and J ends lost 0 bases and 4 bases respectively, with 6 bases between them. Germline CDR1 is MNHEY and CDR2 is SVGAGI. The CDR3 covers 13 residues. CDR3 bases: TGTGCCAGCAGTTACTCACATGGAGAGACCCAGTACTTC. It translates to CASSYSHGETQYF.

V gene TRBV19 combines with J gene TRBJ2-5; D gene unclear. This CDR3 comprises 12 residues. V shed 6 bases and J shed 1 base, with 6 bases lying between them. Germline V lookup: CDR1 LNHDA, CDR2 SQIVND (reference sequence). CDR3 amino acids: CASRNSQETQYF. DNA of the CDR3: TGTGCCAGTAGAAACAGCCAAGAGACCCAGTACTTC.

The chain uses TRBV30 and TRBJ2-3; 7 bases are a match to TRBD2. Per germline, CDR1 GTSNPN and CDR2 SVGIG (reference sequence). The length of the CDR3 is 13 residues. Trimming at V came to 5 bases and at J to 0 bases, leaving 2 bases not matched to a gene. The CDR3 sequence: CAWGSGSTDTQYF. The CDR3 bases are TGTGCCTGGGGTAGCGGGAGCACAGATACGCAGTATTTT.

This clone was counted once. The J gene is TRBJ1-1, the V gene TRBV7-8; 8 bases map to TRBD1. The CDR3 totals 16 residues. The V gene's germline CDR1 is SGHVS and CDR2 FQNEAQ. The junction had 10 bases not matched to a gene; V was cut back by 2 bases and J by 5 bases. The CDR3 loop reads CASSLRDRNALTEAFF. The DNA for the CDR3 is TGTGCCAGCAGCTTACGGGACAGGAATGCGTTGACTGAAGCTTTCTTT. Full variable domain (outside the CDR3, taken from reference TRBV7-8 and TRBJ1-1): GAGVSQSPRYKVAKRGQDVALRCDPISGHVSLFWYQQALGQGPEFLTYFQNEAQLDKSGLPSDRFFAERPEGSVSTLKIQRTQQEDSAVYLCASSLRDRNALTEAFFGQGTRLTVV.

This sequence joins TRBV7-9 and TRBJ2-7, with 8 bases fitting TRBD2. Per the germline V gene, CDR1 is SEHNR and CDR2 is FQNEAQ (reference sequence). The CDR3 extends over 15 amino acids. V shed 3 bases and J 3 bases; nucleotides not matched to a gene: 7. The CDR3 here is CASSFGLAQNYEQYF. CDR3 nucleotide sequence: TGTGCCAGCAGCTTCGGACTAGCACAAAACTACGAGCAGTACTTC.

The CDR3 loop is CASSDSLRYRDSYEQYF. CDR3 coding DNA: TGTGCCAGCAGTGATTCCTTGAGGTACAGGGATTCCTACGAGCAGTACTTC. The chain employs TRBV6-1 and TRBJ2-7; tentatively, D is TRBD1 (6 bases). CDR3 length: 17 amino acids. Germline CDR1 reads MNHNS; CDR2 reads SASEGT. V gave up 3 bases and J gave up 1 base, with 19 bases separating them.

This chain links TRBV6-5 with TRBJ2-4, with D perhaps matching TRBD1 (7 bases). The germline V gene has CDR1 MNHEY and CDR2 SVGAGI. V shed 5 bases and J shed 1 base, with 12 bases lying between them. CDR3 length: 15 residues. The CDR3 region is CASSPAGGAKNIQYF. CDR3 sequence (DNA): TGTGCCAGCAGTCCCGCAGGGGGGGCCAAAAACATTCAGTACTTC.

J is TRBJ2-1 and V is TRBV7-2, with 12 positions matching TRBD2. The CDR3 is made up of 16 amino acids. CDR1 is SGHTA and CDR2 is FQGNSA in the germline V gene. Trimming took 5 bases from V and 4 from J; bases not matched to a gene: 6. Here the CDR3 DNA reads TGTGCCAGCAGCCTGTGGCTAGCGGGAGGGTACAATGAGCAGTTCTTC. The encoded protein is CASSLWLAGGYNEQFF.

The rearrangement links TRBV4-1 to TRBJ1-5, with no clear D. There are 16 residues in the CDR3. V was shortened by 1 base and J by 3 bases, with 13 bases between the two germline ends. CDR1 is MGHRA and CDR2 is YSYEKL in the germline V gene. As DNA, the CDR3 is TGCGCCAGCAGCCAAGGGGCGACTAGAAACAATCAGCCCCAGCATTTT. Protein sequence: CASSQGATRNNQPQHF.

The chain uses TRBV6-6 and TRBJ1-1; perhaps TRBD1 as D (6 bases). Germline V gives CDR1 MNHNY, CDR2 SVGAGI (reference sequence). The CDR3 totals 13 residues. The ends were cut back, 5 bases at V and 7 bases at J, with 14 bases in the middle. The CDR3 DNA reads TGTGCCAGCAGTCCACCGACAGGAGGTGAAGCTTTCTTT. Translated: CASSPPTGGEAFF.

The CDR3 DNA reads as TGTGCCAGCAGTTCCGGACCCACAGGGGGCCGGAGTGAAAAACTGTTTTTT. As protein: CASSSGPTGGRSEKLFF. The V gene is TRBV27, the J gene TRBJ1-4; 9 bases agree with TRBD1. This CDR3 spans 17 amino acids. Germline V gene sequence: CDR1 MNHEY, CDR2 SMNVEV (reference sequence). With V trimmed by 4 bases and J by 7 bases, 13 bases remained unmatched.

The chain combines TRBV12-3 or TRBV12-4 with TRBJ1-5; D gene unclear. V was pared by 5 bases and J by 9 bases, with 11 bases between. There are 12 residues in the CDR3. Here the CDR3 reads CASSPGRAPQHF. The CDR3, as DNA: TGTGCCAGCAGTCCCGGGCGGGCGCCCCAGCATTTT.

The gene calls are TRBV28 and TRBJ1-1, with a tentative D call TRBD1 (6 bases). Germline V gene data show CDR1 as MDHEN and CDR2 as SYDVKM. Trimming took 7 bases from V and 5 from J, leaving 17 bases between them. This CDR3 comprises 14 residues. CDR3 sequence (DNA): TGTGCCAGCACCCTGGGGGGGGCACGGACTGAAGCTTTCTTT. Encoded protein: CASTLGGARTEAFF.

The chain combines TRBV5-4 with TRBJ2-7; 9 bases agree with TRBD2. Germline-derived CDR1 and CDR2 are SGHNT and YYREEE (reference sequence). V trimming: 2 bases; J trimming: 2 bases; junction bases outside the gene matches: 5. The CDR3 has 15 residues. CDR3 protein: CASSFHSGSTYEQYF. The CDR3 DNA reads TGTGCCAGCAGCTTCCATAGCGGGAGTACCTACGAGCAGTACTTC.

The chain has TRBV30 and TRBJ1-4, with 7 bases fitting TRBD1. After removal of 5 bases from V and 0 bases from J, the junction contained 9 bases not matched to a gene. In germline, CDR1 is GTSNPN, CDR2 SVGIG (reference sequence). The CDR3 consists of 16 residues. CDR3: CAWGAGTASTNEKLFF. CDR3 DNA sequence: TGTGCCTGGGGGGCCGGGACAGCCTCAACTAATGAAAAACTGTTTTTT. The full variable domain, its missing parts supplied by reference TRBV30 and TRBJ1-4, is SQTIHQWPATLVQPVGSPLSLECTVEGTSNPNLYWYRQAAGRGLQLLFYSVGIGQISSEVPQNLSASRPQDRQFILSSKKLLLSDSGFYLCAWGAGTASTNEKLFFGSGTQLSVL.

This chain links TRBV25-1 with TRBJ1-2; 12 bases agree with TRBD1. Trimming took 3 bases from V and 7 from J; bases not matched to a gene: 6. The CDR3 has 15 amino acids. Germline lookup yields CDR1 MGHDK and CDR2 SYGVNS. The CDR3 is CASSDTGTGGLGYTF. CDR3 in DNA: TGTGCCAGCAGTGATACCGGGACAGGGGGCCTTGGCTACACCTTC.

V is TRBV9 and J is TRBJ1-1; no definite D call. Trimming pared 0 bases from V and 6 bases from J, leaving 9 bases between. Germline V gene data show CDR1 as SGDLS and CDR2 as YYNGEE. This CDR3 is 13 amino acids long. The CDR3 reads CASSVATRSEAFF. For the CDR3, the DNA is TGTGCCAGCAGCGTAGCTACGAGATCTGAAGCTTTCTTT.

The rearrangement links TRBV6-2 or TRBV6-3 to TRBJ2-7; 7 bases are a match to TRBD1. The CDR3 runs 18 residues. Per the germline V gene, CDR1 is MNHEY and CDR2 is SVGEGT. V shed 2 bases and J 0 bases; nucleotides not matched to a gene: 13. This CDR3 reads CASSYNAAGDRSSYEQYF. The CDR3 region has the DNA TGTGCCAGCAGTTACAATGCGGCAGGGGACAGAAGCTCCTACGAGCAGTACTTC.

The CDR3 sequence is CASSLWRTEAFF. CDR3 coding DNA: TGTGCCAGCAGCTTGTGGAGGACTGAAGCTTTCTTT. The V and J genes are TRBV5-6 and TRBJ1-1; D gene ambiguous. Trimming shortened V by 1 base and J by 5 bases, and 6 bases separated the two germline ends. The germline CDR1 and CDR2 sequences are SGHDT and YYEEEE. This CDR3 is built from 12 residues.

The chain links TRBV6-5 to TRBJ1-6, with D unresolved. CDR1 is MNHEY, CDR2 SVGAGI, per germline. V was trimmed by 7 bases and J by 5 bases, leaving 15 bases between them. The CDR3 runs 15 residues. Written as DNA, the CDR3 is TGTGCCAGCAACCGCCAAGGCGGGGATAATTCACCCCTCCACTTT. Encoded protein: CASNRQGGDNSPLHF.

The chain is built from TRBV28 and TRBJ1-5, with D unresolved. The V end lost 4 bases, the J end lost 2 bases, and 12 bases lay between the germline ends. The CDR3 spans 15 residues. Germline V gives CDR1 MDHEN, CDR2 SYDVKM. CDR3 in amino acids: CASSSEGGGNQPQHF. CDR3 DNA: TGTGCCAGCAGTTCGGAGGGAGGAGGCAATCAGCCCCAGCATTTT.

This chain uses TRBV5-5 with TRBJ2-5; 11 nucleotides agree with TRBD2. Per the germline V gene, CDR1 is SGHKS and CDR2 is YYEKEE (reference sequence). With 0 bases clipped from V and 5 bases from J, the junction kept 0 bases outside the gene matches. This CDR3 is 14 amino acids long. In DNA, the CDR3 is TGTGCCAGCAGCTTGGGACTAGCGGGGGAGACCCAGTACTTC. It specifies CASSLGLAGETQYF.

V usage is TRBV5-4 and J usage is TRBJ2-1; unclear D gene. Trimming pared 0 bases from V and 6 bases from J, leaving 7 bases between. The CDR3 has 13 amino acids. Germline V gene sequence: CDR1 SGHNT, CDR2 YYREEE (reference sequence). CDR3 in amino acids: CASSLALFNEQFF. The CDR3 DNA reads TGTGCCAGCAGCTTGGCGCTATTCAATGAGCAGTTCTTC.

The rearrangement uses TRBV19 and TRBJ1-2; 7 bases fit TRBD1. Trimming at V came to 5 bases and at J to 4 bases, leaving 10 bases not matched to a gene. This CDR3 has 15 residues. Per the germline V gene, CDR1 is LNHDA and CDR2 is SQIVND (reference sequence). The CDR3 reads CASSRDHGTAYGYTF. For the CDR3, the DNA is TGTGCCAGTAGTCGAGACCACGGGACAGCCTATGGCTACACCTTC.

The chain is built from TRBV20-1 and TRBJ2-3; D ambiguous. The CDR3 extends over 16 amino acids. Trimming took off 5 bases at V and 0 bases at J, with 18 bases between the two ends. Germline-derived CDR1 and CDR2 are DFQATT and SNEGSKA (reference sequence). The chain's CDR3 is CSAGGPRVTSTDTQYF. The CDR3 DNA follows: TGCAGTGCTGGTGGACCTAGAGTTACCAGCACAGATACGCAGTATTTT.

This chain links TRBV5-1 with TRBJ1-2; 12 nucleotides match TRBD1. V lost 4 bases, J lost 4 bases, and 5 bases stayed unmatched. The germline V gene encodes CDR1 SGHRS and CDR2 YFSETQ. The CDR3 runs to 15 residues. CDR3 coding DNA: TGCGCCAGCAGCCTGGGACAGGGGGCTCGCTATGGCTACACCTTC. As protein: CASSLGQGARYGYTF.

V is TRBV18 and J is TRBJ2-7; no clear D. V lost 2 bases, J lost 5 bases, and 13 bases lay in between. This CDR3 has 14 amino acids. Germline CDR1 KGHSH, CDR2 LQKENI. For the CDR3, the DNA is TGTGCCAGCTCACCATACGACTCCGGCAACGAGCAGTACTTC. It is translated as CASSPYDSGNEQYF.